These T cell receptor beta chains were read from a single sample in a study of cytomegalovirus exposure and HLA in healthy donors. The protocol was immunoSEQ multiplex PCR, while the TCRdb copy is restricted to in-frame clones and leaves out a portion. Here the sample spans about 150,000 clones, approximately 10% being singletons. Sample: PBMCs. The receptors derive from a middle-aged woman in good health and CMV-seropositive. Each CDR3 is given with its conserved first and last residue. Fields, in order: J gene, clone size, D gene, V gene, CDR3 protein, CDR3 DNA. D genes are given only for firm matches. Size is stated for part of the rows, as once, few or many counts, or as a class when the clone is expanded.

J: TRBJ2-1; size: -; D: TRBD2; V: TRBV5-5; CDR3: CASSLESGGAYNEQFF; DNA: TGTGCCAGCAGCTTGGAAAGCGGGGGGGCCTACAATGAGCAGTTCTTC
J: TRBJ2-6; size: -; D: TRBD1; V: TRBV5-4; CDR3: CASSDPGQAGFGANVLTF; DNA: TGTGCCAGCAGCGACCCGGGACAGGCAGGTTTTGGGGCCAACGTCCTGACTTTC
J: TRBJ1-1; size: -; D: TRBD1; V: TRBV19; CDR3: CASSVRQGLVNTEAFF; DNA: TGTGCCAGTAGTGTCAGACAGGGGTTGGTGAACACTGAAGCTTTCTTT
J: TRBJ2-1; size: few; D: -; V: TRBV9; CDR3: CASSPRGGGEGEQFF; DNA: TGTGCCAGCAGCCCCCGGGGTGGGGGCGAGGGTGAGCAGTTCTTC
J: TRBJ2-7; size: few; D: -; V: TRBV10-3; CDR3: CAISESEVDISYEQYF; DNA: TGTGCCATCAGTGAGTCGGAGGTCGACATTTCCTACGAGCAGTACTTC
J: TRBJ2-1; size: -; D: -; V: TRBV29-1; CDR3: CSARGWDNNEQFF; DNA: TGCAGCGCTCGGGGTTGGGATAACAATGAGCAGTTCTTC
J: TRBJ2-1; size: few; D: TRBD2; V: TRBV6-5; CDR3: CASRQGLAYNEQFF; DNA: TGTGCCAGCAGGCAGGGACTAGCCTACAATGAGCAGTTCTTC
J: TRBJ1-2; size: -; D: -; V: TRBV5-1; CDR3: CASSPDRWGYTF; DNA: TGCGCCAGCAGCCCCGACAGGTGGGGCTACACCTTC
J: TRBJ2-5; size: -; D: -; V: TRBV27; CDR3: CASSRGEGAQYF; DNA: TGTGCCAGCAGCCGAGGGGAGGGGGCCCAGTACTTC
J: TRBJ2-7; size: -; D: -; V: TRBV6-1; CDR3: CASSEAHGDAYEQYF; DNA: TGTGCCAGCAGTGAAGCGCACGGTGATGCCTACGAGCAGTACTTC
J: TRBJ1-4; size: -; D: -; V: TRBV19; CDR3: CASTAFKNEKLFF; DNA: TGTGCCAGTACTGCGTTCAAGAATGAAAAACTGTTTTTT
J: TRBJ1-2; size: -; D: TRBD1; V: TRBV7-8; CDR3: CARSRDRVEGYTF; DNA: TGTGCCAGAAGCCGAGACAGGGTGGAAGGCTACACCTTC
J: TRBJ2-7; size: -; D: TRBD2; V: TRBV7-2; CDR3: CASSSPGGVSSYEQYF; DNA: TGTGCCAGCAGCTCCCCGGGGGGGGTGAGCTCCTACGAGCAGTACTTC